The 10 T cell receptor beta chains below were found in one sample sequenced in a study of T cell responses to AZD1222 COVID-19 vaccine. Some clones are missing from TCRdb's copy, which holds only in-frame ones; the method was immunoSEQ multiplex PCR. Among 110,000 to 150,000 clones listed, around 92% were seen once. Sequenced here: peripheral blood, sampled 28 days after the second AZD1222 dose. The receptors originated from an adult who received the AZD1222 COVID-19 vaccine.

This chain links TRBV6-5 with TRBJ1-6; tentatively, D is TRBD1 (5 bases). The V gene's germline CDR1 is MNHEY and CDR2 SVGAGI. CDR3 size: 14 residues. V shed 7 bases and J shed 7 bases, with 14 bases lying between them. The CDR3 reads CASKQAATNSPLHF. CDR3 nucleotide sequence: TGTGCCAGCAAACAGGCCGCCACGAATTCACCCCTCCACTTT.

The chain employs TRBV5-4 and TRBJ2-2; D is ambiguous. V lost 3 bases to trimming and J lost 0 bases, with 9 bases between them. The CDR3 runs 15 residues. Germline V gene sequence: CDR1 SGHNT, CDR2 YYREEE (reference sequence). The CDR3 nucleotides read TGTGCCAGCAGCTACTCAACAGCGAACACCGGGGAGCTGTTTTTT. It translates to CASSYSTANTGELFF. Full variable domain (rest looked up from reference TRBV5-4 and TRBJ2-2): ETGVTQSPTHLIKTRGQQVTLRCSSQSGHNTVSWYQQALGQGPQFIFQYYREEENGRGNFPPRFSGLQFPNYSSELNVNALELDDSALYLCASSYSTANTGELFFGEGSRLTVL.

This clone appeared a few times. The genes are TRBV19 and TRBJ1-1; 7 bases match TRBD1. The V gene end was trimmed by 1 base and the J gene end by 4 bases; junction bases not matched to a gene: 3. Germline V CDR1 and CDR2: LNHDA, SQIVND (reference sequence). The CDR3 runs 14 residues. The CDR3 loop is CASSIGGGLTEAFF. The CDR3, as DNA: TGTGCCAGTAGTATAGGAGGGGGCCTCACTGAAGCTTTCTTT. The complete variable domain, with remaining parts taken from reference TRBV19 and TRBJ1-1, reads DGGITQSPKYLFRKEGQNVTLSCEQNLNHDAMYWYRQDPGQGLRLIYYSQIVNDFQKGDIAEGYSVSREKKESFPLTVTSAQKNPTAFYLCASSIGGGLTEAFFGQGTRLTVV.

V and J are TRBV24-1 and TRBJ1-2; TRBD1 agrees at 7 bases. The CDR3 length is 15 residues. Germline V gene lookup returns CDR1 KGHDR and CDR2 SFDVKD. Unmatched junction bases numbered 11, after V lost 3 bases and J lost 8 bases. CDR3 sequence (DNA): TGTGCCACCAGTGATCCTTGGGGAGACAGGGAAGGCTACACCTTC. Its protein product is CATSDPWGDREGYTF.

This clone showed up just a few times. The rearrangement links TRBV6-1 to TRBJ1-2; TRBD1 aligns across 8 bases. The ends lost 3 bases at V and 4 bases at J; junction bases unmatched: 7. Germline V gives CDR1 MNHNS, CDR2 SASEGT. This CDR3 is 15 amino acids long. CDR3 DNA sequence: TGTGCCAGCAGTGAGCGGCGACAGGGGATCTATGGCTACACCTTC. It specifies CASSERRQGIYGYTF.

The chain couples TRBV6-5 to TRBJ1-4; no reliable D call. V was clipped by 7 bases and J by 10 bases, with 16 bases between them. Germline CDR1 and CDR2: MNHEY and SVGAGI. CDR3 length equals 13 residues. The CDR3 sequence: CASIRTDKGKLFF. CDR3 DNA: TGTGCCAGCATCAGGACTGATAAGGGAAAACTGTTTTTT.

This clone is a singleton in its sample. The chain employs TRBV4-3 and TRBJ1-1, with D possibly TRBD1 on 6 matching bases. CDR1 and CDR2 from the germline V gene are LGHNA and YSLEER. Trimming stripped 0 bases from V and 1 base from J, with 9 bases between. The CDR3 length is 15 residues. The CDR3 DNA sequence: TGCGCCAGCAGCCAAGATGTGGGACAGAACACTGAAGCTTTCTTT. Translation gives CASSQDVGQNTEAFF.

V is TRBV9 and J is TRBJ1-5; D gene ambiguous. The CDR3 contains 13 residues. Germline assignment: CDR1 SGDLS and CDR2 YYNGEE. V was pared by 0 bases and J by 9 bases, with 10 bases between. CDR3 protein: CASSVDWASPQHF. CDR3 nucleotides: TGTGCCAGCAGCGTAGATTGGGCGTCGCCCCAGCATTTT. Combining the CDR3 with reference TRBV9 and TRBJ1-5 gives the whole variable domain DSGVTQTPKHLITATGQRVTLRCSPRSGDLSVYWYQQSLDQGLQFLIQYYNGEERAKGNILERFSAQQFPDLHSELNLSSLELGDSALYFCASSVDWASPQHFGDGTRLSIL.

This chain connects TRBV7-9 to TRBJ2-1; maybe TRBD2 (6 bases). Germline V gene sequence: CDR1 SEHNR, CDR2 FQNEAQ (reference sequence). Deletions cut 1 base from V and 3 bases from J, with 7 bases between. The length of the CDR3 is 14 residues. Written as DNA, the CDR3 is TGTGCCAGCAGCTTAGGGGGGGACTACAATGAGCAGTTCTTC. It is translated as CASSLGGDYNEQFF. The full variable domain, rest sourced from reference TRBV7-9 and TRBJ2-1, is DTGVSQNPRHKITKRGQNVTFRCDPISEHNRLYWYRQTLGQGPEFLTYFQNEAQLEKSRLLSDRFSAERPKGSFSTLEIQRTEQGDSAMYLCASSLGGDYNEQFFGPGTRLTVL.

The gene calls are TRBV7-9 and TRBJ1-2, with a weak D call TRBD1 (5 bases). The germline CDR1 and CDR2 sequences are SEHNR and FQNEAQ (reference sequence). The ends were cut back, 5 bases at V and 2 bases at J, with 15 bases in the middle. The CDR3 is made up of 15 amino acids. The CDR3 sequence: CASSPDSPWNYGYTF. For the CDR3, the DNA is TGTGCCAGCAGCCCAGACAGCCCGTGGAACTATGGCTACACCTTC.